What follows are 12 T cell receptor beta chains derived from one specimen sequenced in a study of beta chain features in type 1 diabetes. Whole-study results and caveats: Type 1 diabetes patients showed a moderate but significant shortening of TCRB CDR3s in all four CD4+ subsets.

The antigens these receptors bind are not known. Reverse transcribing all isolated RNA meant expressed TCRB transcripts were sequenced. Profiled with immunoSEQ multiplex PCR; TCRdb holds only in-frame clones, not every one. The sample contains hundreds of thousands of clones, about an eighth of which appear only once. The sequenced material came from naive CD4+ T cells from blood. The receptor source for this set is a man aged 18 to 30 with type 1 diabetes.

This clone was observed a handful of times. V and J are TRBV5-8 and TRBJ1-4; 7 bases line up with TRBD1. Losses at the gene ends were 7 bases for V and 0 bases for J; bases not matched to a gene: 12. This CDR3 has 17 residues. Germline V gives CDR1 SGHTS, CDR2 YDEGEE. The CDR3 loop is CASGPRTGQATNEKLFF. The CDR3 bases are TGTGCCAGCGGCCCGAGGACAGGACAGGCAACTAATGAAAAACTGTTTTTT.

This chain uses TRBV4-3 with TRBJ2-1; no clear D. Trimming cost V 0 bases and J 6 bases, with 6 bases left between them. The CDR3 extends over 13 amino acids. Germline CDR1 reads LGHNA; CDR2 reads YSLEER. The CDR3 loop reads CASSQEASNEQFF. CDR3 bases: TGCGCCAGCAGCCAAGAGGCTAGCAATGAGCAGTTCTTC.

This clone was seen more than once but under ten times. This chain links TRBV9 with TRBJ1-5, with a tentative D call TRBD1 (5 bases). Trimming took 4 bases from V and 2 from J, leaving 10 bases between them. CDR3 size: 14 residues. CDR1 is SGDLS and CDR2 is YYNGEE in the germline V gene. This chain's CDR3 is CASSPGLGNQPQHF. As DNA, the CDR3 is TGTGCCAGCAGCCCGGGACTCGGCAATCAGCCCCAGCATTTT.

This clone was counted only a few times. The J gene is TRBJ1-4, the V gene TRBV25-1; D might be TRBD1 (5 bases). In germline, CDR1 is MGHDK, CDR2 SYGVNS. V lost 8 bases and J lost 7, with 11 bases in between. This CDR3 comprises 12 residues. CDR3 sequence: CASQTDTEKLFF. Written as DNA, the CDR3 is TGTGCCAGCCAGACAGACACTGAAAAACTGTTTTTT.

This clone was counted a few times. V gene TRBV7-9 combines with J gene TRBJ2-3, with D tentatively TRBD1 or TRBD2 (5 bases each). The V gene's germline CDR1 is SEHNR and CDR2 FQNEAQ (reference sequence). The V gene lost 4 bases and the J gene lost 0 bases, with 11 bases spanning the gap. This CDR3 has 15 residues. The CDR3 DNA is TGTGCCAGCAGCTGGGGCGGGCAGAGCACAGATACGCAGTATTTT. This translates into CASSWGGQSTDTQYF.

J is TRBJ2-7 and V is TRBV7-9, with 10 positions matching TRBD2. The CDR3 contains 17 residues. V dropped 0 bases and J dropped 5; count of bases not matched to a gene: 10. Looked up from germline, CDR1 is SEHNR and CDR2 is FQNEAQ (reference sequence). CDR3 residues: CASSLALGLARRHEQYF. CDR3 sequence (DNA): TGTGCCAGCAGCTTAGCTTTGGGACTAGCGCGGAGACACGAGCAGTACTTC.

The chain employs TRBV27 and TRBJ2-1; D unresolved. This CDR3 is 13 amino acids long. CDR1 and CDR2 (germline): MNHEY, SMNVEV (reference sequence). The V gene lost 6 bases and the J gene lost 10 bases, with 16 bases spanning the gap. The CDR3 is CASSQTIIAEQFF. CDR3 nucleotides: TGTGCCAGCAGCCAGACAATTATAGCCGAGCAGTTCTTC.

This clone was counted between two and nine times. J is TRBJ2-5 and V is TRBV6-5; D perhaps matches TRBD1 (6 bases). This CDR3 is built from 15 residues. V lost 6 bases and J 4 bases, leaving 18 bases between the germline ends. CDR1 and CDR2 from the germline V gene are MNHEY and SVGAGI. Written as DNA, the CDR3 is TGTGCCAGCAGCATACAGGGCGCCTGGCCAGAGACCCAGTACTTC. As protein: CASSIQGAWPETQYF.

The chain joins TRBV5-4 to TRBJ2-1, with D tentatively TRBD1 or TRBD2 (5 bases each). Germline lookup yields CDR1 SGHNT and CDR2 YYREEE (reference sequence). This CDR3 has 13 amino acids. V lost 4 bases to trimming and J lost 6 bases, with 11 bases between them. The CDR3, as DNA: TGTGCCAGCAGCATCCGGGACCCCAATGAGCAGTTCTTC. It codes for CASSIRDPNEQFF.

The V gene is TRBV7-3, the J gene TRBJ2-5; TRBD2 matches 10 bases. CDR1 and CDR2 (germline): SGHTA, FQGTGA. J gave up 4 bases and V 4 bases, and 12 bases lay outside the gene matches. The CDR3 sequence is 17 residues long. Here the CDR3 reads CASSSWGVAGGRETQYF. The DNA for the CDR3 is TGTGCCAGCAGCTCCTGGGGTGTAGCGGGGGGTCGAGAGACCCAGTACTTC.

CDR3 nucleotides: TGTGCCAGCAGCTTAGCGTGGGGGCCGGGAGGGGCCAACGTCCTGACTTTC. This translates into CASSLAWGPGGANVLTF. The chain combines TRBV11-2 with TRBJ2-6; possible D gene TRBD1, 6 bases. Germline CDR1 is SGHAT and CDR2 is FQNNGV. The CDR3 sequence is 17 residues long. Trimming cost V 1 base and J 4 bases, with 14 bases left between them.

This CDR3 reads CASSNSYNSPLHF. The CDR3 nucleotides are TGTGCCAGCAGCAACTCCTATAATTCACCCCTCCACTTT. The rearrangement uses TRBV7-3 and TRBJ1-6; D is undetermined. V lost 5 bases and J 0 bases, leaving 2 bases between the germline ends. The CDR3 is 13 amino acids. Germline CDR1 and CDR2: SGHTA and FQGTGA. Full variable domain (remainder filled in from reference TRBV7-3 and TRBJ1-6): GAGVSQTPSNKVTEKGKYVELRCDPISGHTALYWYRQSLGQGPEFLIYFQGTGAADDSGLPNDRFFAVRPEGSVSTLKIQRTERGDSAVYLCASSNSYNSPLHFGNGTRLTVT.